This T cell receptor (beta chain) was profiled in a study of blood T cell repertoires in COVID-19. Study information: From T cells, B-cell-depleted T cells, or PBMCs came the material, which was cDNA or gDNA.

Sequenced by immunoSEQ multiplex PCR; TCRdb stores in-frame clones only, minus some. This table has approximately 500,000 clones, approximately 92% appearing once. This CDR3 spans 13 amino acids. V was shortened by 2 bases and J by 12 bases, with 13 bases between the two germline ends. The origin of this receptor is a man aged 18-30 years with COVID-19, enrolled during active disease. The specimen was peripheral blood. The rearrangement links TRBV23-1 to TRBJ1-4; D is uncertain. TRBV23-1 is flagged as an ORF with uncertain function. CDR3 sequence (DNA): TGCGCCAGCAGTCAAAAATCAGTGGTGGAACTGTTTTTT. This sequence encodes CASSQKSVVELFF.